This T cell receptor (beta chain) was sequenced during a study of blood T cell repertoires in COVID-19. Across the whole study: The origin of the acute and convalescent COVID-19 samples was the United States, Italy and Spain. Nucleic acid was either cDNA or gDNA, and it came from T cells, B-cell-depleted T cells, or PBMCs.

V shed 5 bases and J 6 bases; nucleotides not matched to a gene: 3. This CDR3 is 15 amino acids long. From germline, CDR1 is SGHTA and CDR2 FQGTGA. Generated by immunoSEQ multiplex PCR, the TCRdb table keeps only in-frame clones and is missing some. The sample shows some 200,000 clones, 81% of them seen only once. This sequence joins TRBV7-3 and TRBJ2-2, with 13 bases fitting TRBD2. The origin of this receptor is a woman aged 45-59 years with acute COVID-19. Material: PBMCs or T cells enriched from blood (not recorded which). CDR3 sequence reads: CASSQGLAGPGELFF. Written as DNA, the CDR3 is TGTGCCAGCAGCCAGGGACTAGCGGGACCCGGGGAGCTGTTTTTT.